Sequencing of this T cell receptor beta chain was carried out in a study of long-term antiretroviral therapy in people with HIV. Study context: The 2015 immediate-ART recommendation was preceded by the earliest samples by about a decade. Whole-study results and caveats: Clones that had undergone expansion before ART prevailed in the repertoire throughout all time points.

Trimming cost V 0 bases and J 2 bases; bases outside gene matches: 6. This CDR3 contains 16 residues. CDR1 and CDR2 (germline): SGHRS, YFSETQ. For this clone: Its antigen is not known.

Run at survey level, the immunoSEQ assay was version v3.0. Profiled with immunoSEQ multiplex PCR; TCRdb holds only in-frame clones, not every one. The data hold 30,000 to 40,000 clones, with around four fifths observed a single time. Sequencing used unsorted PBMCs, obtained 0.4 years before starting antiretroviral therapy. The rearrangement links TRBV5-1 to TRBJ2-3, with 7 bases fitting TRBD2. The sequence came from a young man with HIV. CDR3 DNA: TGCGCCAGCAGCTTGGCCGCAGCGGGGTCCACAGATACGCAGTATTTT. Translating it yields CASSLAAAGSTDTQYF. Combining the CDR3 with reference TRBV5-1 and TRBJ2-3 gives the whole variable domain KAGVTQTPRYLIKTRGQQVTLSCSPISGHRSVSWYQQTPGQGLQFLFEYFSETQRNKGNFPGRFSGRQFSNSRSEMNVSTLELGDSALYLCASSLAAAGSTDTQYFGPGTRLTVL.